One and the same sample provided the 8 T cell receptor beta chains below, sequenced in a study of blood T cell repertoires in COVID-19 (TCRdb year 2020). Receptor amplification or capture employed the immunoSEQ multiplex PCR assay. What TCRdb holds here is the immuneACCESS table cut down to in-frame rearrangements. Part of the clones is not present; checked against another copy, under half of the missing clones reflect an unresolved V gene, and the others are unexplained. For this sample there are 200,000 to 300,000 clones; 80% to 90% appear just once. Of the sample, over 2% is held by the ten largest clones. The material sequenced was peripheral blood. Receptors originate from a woman aged 50 to 65 with acute or convalescent COVID-19.

CDR3 nucleotides: TGCGCCAGCAGCTTTGGGAGCGCTGACTCTGGAAACACCATATATTTT. Its translation: CASSFGSADSGNTIYF. V gene TRBV5-1 combines with J gene TRBJ1-3; D ambiguous. In germline, CDR1 is SGHRS, CDR2 YFSETQ. Between the trimmed V and J ends, which lost 2 bases and 0 bases, there was a span of 12 bases. The CDR3 totals 16 residues.

The DNA of the CDR3 is TGTGCCAGCAGCCCGAGAGGGTGGGATACGCAGTATTTT. Translation: CASSPRGWDTQYF. This chain joins TRBV7-3 and TRBJ2-3; possibly TRBD2 for D (5 bases). V dropped 5 bases and J dropped 6 bases, with 12 bases sitting between them. The CDR3 is made up of 13 amino acids. The germline V gene has CDR1 SGHTA and CDR2 FQGTGA.

The chain joins TRBV28 to TRBJ2-1; D might be TRBD2 (6 bases). The CDR3 totals 18 residues. Germline V gene data show CDR1 as MDHEN and CDR2 as SYDVKM. V was clipped by 6 bases and J by 0 bases, with 21 bases between them. CDR3 protein: CASSKPPGAASSYNEQFF. DNA for the CDR3: TGTGCCAGCAGCAAGCCCCCGGGAGCGGCGTCCTCCTACAATGAGCAGTTCTTC.

This chain connects TRBV2 to TRBJ1-2, with D maybe TRBD1 (5 bases). This CDR3 region has 12 residues. Trimming shortened V by 8 bases and J by 5 bases, and 12 bases separated the two germline ends. Germline assignment: CDR1 SNHLY and CDR2 FYNNEI. CDR3 in DNA: TGTGCCAGCTCACCGGGGGGGTATGGCTACACCTTC. Its translation: CASSPGGYGYTF.

The rearrangement uses TRBV20-1 and TRBJ2-7; possibly TRBD1 for D (5 bases). With 3 bases removed from V and 5 bases from J, the gap between germline ends came to 11 bases. The CDR3 extends over 12 amino acids. Germline CDR1 and CDR2: DFQATT and SNEGSKA (reference sequence). The CDR3 loop is CSASSGSNEQYF. The CDR3, as DNA: TGCAGTGCTAGTTCAGGGTCCAACGAGCAGTACTTC.

This rearrangement joins TRBV27 to TRBJ2-2, with 8 positions matching TRBD2. There are 16 residues in the CDR3. The germline V gene encodes CDR1 MNHEY and CDR2 SMNVEV (reference sequence). Trimming at V came to 5 bases and at J to 4 bases, leaving 9 bases not matched to a gene. CDR3 region: CASSPLPGLVTGELFF. CDR3 DNA sequence: TGTGCCAGCAGTCCTCTTCCGGGACTAGTCACCGGGGAGCTGTTTTTT.

This chain joins TRBV4-3 and TRBJ2-1, with TRBD2 matching 8 bases. The CDR3 runs 13 residues. Germline assignment: CDR1 LGHNA and CDR2 YSLEER. The V gene end was trimmed by 4 bases and the J gene end by 13 bases; junction bases not matched to a gene: 9. CDR3 coding DNA: TGCGCCAGCAGCCGCGGGAGGTCCCCTTATCAGTTCTTC. Translation: CASSRGRSPYQFF.

The chain links TRBV9 to TRBJ2-1; D perhaps matches TRBD2 (7 bases). CDR1 is SGDLS, CDR2 YYNGEE, per germline. The V end was cut by 2 bases, the J end by 8 bases, with 20 bases between. The CDR3 is 16 amino acids. CDR3 sequence: CASSVSGTSLRDEQFF. The CDR3 bases are TGTGCCAGCAGCGTCAGCGGGACATCCTTAAGGGATGAGCAGTTCTTC.